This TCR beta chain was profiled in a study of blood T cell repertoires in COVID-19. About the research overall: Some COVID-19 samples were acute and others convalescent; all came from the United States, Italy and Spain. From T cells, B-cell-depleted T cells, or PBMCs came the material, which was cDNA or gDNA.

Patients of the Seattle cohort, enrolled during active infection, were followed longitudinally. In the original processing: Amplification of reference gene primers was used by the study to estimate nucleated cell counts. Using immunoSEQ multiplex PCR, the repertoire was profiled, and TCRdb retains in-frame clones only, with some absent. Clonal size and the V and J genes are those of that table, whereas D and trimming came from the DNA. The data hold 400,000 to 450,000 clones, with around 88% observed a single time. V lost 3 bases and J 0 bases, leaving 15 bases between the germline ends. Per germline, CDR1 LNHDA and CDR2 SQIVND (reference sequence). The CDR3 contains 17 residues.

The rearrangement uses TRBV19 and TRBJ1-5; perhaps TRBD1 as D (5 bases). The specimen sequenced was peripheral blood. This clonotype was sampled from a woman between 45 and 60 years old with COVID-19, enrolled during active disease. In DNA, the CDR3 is TGTGCCAGTAGTATTTACGGGGGTGGTTATAGCAATCAGCCCCAGCATTTT. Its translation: CASSIYGGGYSNQPQHF.